The T cell receptor beta chain described here comes from a study of blood T cell repertoires in COVID-19. Study-wide background: Some COVID-19 samples were acute and others convalescent; all came from the United States, Italy and Spain. The cDNA or gDNA used as material had been derived from T cells, B-cell-depleted T cells, or PBMCs.

In its sample, this clone was seen once. Original analysis: Reference gene primer amplification yielded estimated nucleated cell counts. TCRdb keeps only in-frame clones here, not all; method: immunoSEQ multiplex PCR. For V, J and clone size, that table is used; D and trimming come from the DNA. In the table there are around 240,000 clones, around 83% of which are singletons. The V gene's germline CDR1 is SGHRS and CDR2 YFSETQ. V dropped 1 base and J dropped 9 bases, with 11 bases sitting between them. This CDR3 contains 13 residues. This clonotype originated in a woman in her forties or fifties with acute or convalescent COVID-19. The sample taken for sequencing was peripheral blood. The chain carries TRBV5-1 and TRBJ2-1; the D gene is possibly TRBD2 (6 bases). CDR3: CASSLPLAIEQFF. CDR3 DNA sequence: TGCGCCAGCAGCTTGCCTCTAGCGATTGAGCAGTTCTTC.